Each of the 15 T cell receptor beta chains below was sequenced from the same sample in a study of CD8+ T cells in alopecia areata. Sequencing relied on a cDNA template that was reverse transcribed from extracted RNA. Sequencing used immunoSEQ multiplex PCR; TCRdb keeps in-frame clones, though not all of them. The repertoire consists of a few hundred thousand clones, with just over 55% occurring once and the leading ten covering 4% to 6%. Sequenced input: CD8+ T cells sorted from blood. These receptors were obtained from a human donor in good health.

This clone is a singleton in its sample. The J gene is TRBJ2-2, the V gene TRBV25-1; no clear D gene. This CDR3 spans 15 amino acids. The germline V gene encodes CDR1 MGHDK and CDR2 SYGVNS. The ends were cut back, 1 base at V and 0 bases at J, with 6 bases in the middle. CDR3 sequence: CASSELGTNTGELFF. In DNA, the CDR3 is TGTGCCAGCAGTGAATTGGGGACGAACACCGGGGAGCTGTTTTTT.

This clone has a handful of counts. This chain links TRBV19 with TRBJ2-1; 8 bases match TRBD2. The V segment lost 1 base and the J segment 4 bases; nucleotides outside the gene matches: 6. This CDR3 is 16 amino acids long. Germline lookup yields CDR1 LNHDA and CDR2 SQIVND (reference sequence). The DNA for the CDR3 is TGTGCCAGTAGTATAGGTTTGGCGGGGGGTTACAATGAGCAGTTCTTC. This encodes CASSIGLAGGYNEQFF.

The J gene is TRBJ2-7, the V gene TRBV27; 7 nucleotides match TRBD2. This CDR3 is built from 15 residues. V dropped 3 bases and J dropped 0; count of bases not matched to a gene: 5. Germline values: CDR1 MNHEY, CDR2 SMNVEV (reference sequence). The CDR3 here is CASSFRGGSSYEQYF. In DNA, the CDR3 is TGTGCCAGCAGTTTCCGCGGGGGAAGCTCCTACGAGCAGTACTTC.

CDR3 nucleotide sequence: TGTGCCAGCAGTTACCGGGACAGGGCCCACGAGCAGTACTTC. This translates into CASSYRDRAHEQYF. The chain couples TRBV2 to TRBJ2-7; the match to TRBD1 covers 9 bases. The length of the CDR3 is 14 residues. V trimming: 5 bases; J trimming: 5 bases; junction bases outside the gene matches: 7. CDR1 and CDR2 from the germline V gene are SNHLY and FYNNEI.

CDR3 bases: TGCAGCGTTTTACAGGGTGGCTATGGCTACACCTTC. This sequence encodes CSVLQGGYGYTF. The chain uses TRBV29-1 and TRBJ1-2; tentative D call: TRBD1 (6 bases). V was cut by 5 bases and J by 4 bases, with 11 bases left in between. The germline CDR1 and CDR2 sequences are SQVTM and ANQGSEA. There are 12 residues in the CDR3. The whole variable domain, remainder taken from reference TRBV29-1 and TRBJ1-2, is SAVISQKPSRDICQRGTSLTIQCQVDSQVTMMFWYRQQPGQSLTLIATANQGSEATYESGFVIDKFPISRPNLTFSTLTVSNMSPEDSSIYLCSVLQGGYGYTFGSGTRLTVV.

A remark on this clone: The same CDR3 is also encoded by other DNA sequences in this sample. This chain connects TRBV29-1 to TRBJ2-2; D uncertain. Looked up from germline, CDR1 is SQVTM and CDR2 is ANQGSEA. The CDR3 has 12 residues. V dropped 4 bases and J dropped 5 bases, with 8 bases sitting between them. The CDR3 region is CSVVRGTGELFF. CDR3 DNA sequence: TGCAGCGTTGTGCGAGGTACCGGGGAGCTGTTTTTT.

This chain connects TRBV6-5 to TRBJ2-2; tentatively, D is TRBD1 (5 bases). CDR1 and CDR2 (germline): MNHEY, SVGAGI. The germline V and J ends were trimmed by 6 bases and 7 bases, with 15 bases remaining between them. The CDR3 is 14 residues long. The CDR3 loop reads CASSPPAGIGELFF. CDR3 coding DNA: TGTGCCAGCAGCCCACCGGCAGGGATCGGGGAGCTGTTTTTT.

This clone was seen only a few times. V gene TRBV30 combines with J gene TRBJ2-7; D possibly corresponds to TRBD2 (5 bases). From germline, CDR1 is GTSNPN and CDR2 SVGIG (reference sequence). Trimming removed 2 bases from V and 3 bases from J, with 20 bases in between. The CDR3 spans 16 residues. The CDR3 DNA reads TGTGCCTGGAGTCCCGGGGAACTAGGGATCTACTACGAGCAGTACTTC. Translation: CAWSPGELGIYYEQYF.

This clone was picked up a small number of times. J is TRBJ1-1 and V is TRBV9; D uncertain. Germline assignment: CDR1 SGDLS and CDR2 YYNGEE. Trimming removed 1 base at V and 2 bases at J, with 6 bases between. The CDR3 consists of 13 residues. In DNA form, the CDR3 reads TGTGCCAGCAGCGTAACAGCTAACACTGAAGCTTTCTTT. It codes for CASSVTANTEAFF.

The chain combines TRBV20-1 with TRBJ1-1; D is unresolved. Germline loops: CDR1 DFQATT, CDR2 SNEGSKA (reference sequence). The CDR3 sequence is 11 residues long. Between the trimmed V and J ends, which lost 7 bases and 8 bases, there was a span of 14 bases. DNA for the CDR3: TGCAGTGGACCAGATGGGCCAGAAGCTTTCTTT. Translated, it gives CSGPDGPEAFF.

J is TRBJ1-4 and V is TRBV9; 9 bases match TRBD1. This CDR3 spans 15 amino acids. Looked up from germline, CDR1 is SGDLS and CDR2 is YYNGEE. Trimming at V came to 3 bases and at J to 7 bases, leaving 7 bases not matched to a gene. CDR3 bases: TGTGCCAGCAGCGCCCCCGGGACAGGGTTTGAAAAACTGTTTTTT. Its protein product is CASSAPGTGFEKLFF.

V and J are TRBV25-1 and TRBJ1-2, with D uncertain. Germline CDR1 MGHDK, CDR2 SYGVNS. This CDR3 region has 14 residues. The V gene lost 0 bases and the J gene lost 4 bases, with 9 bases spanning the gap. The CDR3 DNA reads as TGTGCCAGCAGTGAATATTCCGGACCCTATGGCTACACCTTC. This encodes CASSEYSGPYGYTF.

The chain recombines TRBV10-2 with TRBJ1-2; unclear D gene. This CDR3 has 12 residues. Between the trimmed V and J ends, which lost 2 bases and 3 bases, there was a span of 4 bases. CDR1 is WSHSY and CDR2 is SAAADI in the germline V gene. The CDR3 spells CASSEDYYGYTF. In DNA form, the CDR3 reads TGCGCCAGCAGTGAGGACTACTATGGCTACACCTTC.

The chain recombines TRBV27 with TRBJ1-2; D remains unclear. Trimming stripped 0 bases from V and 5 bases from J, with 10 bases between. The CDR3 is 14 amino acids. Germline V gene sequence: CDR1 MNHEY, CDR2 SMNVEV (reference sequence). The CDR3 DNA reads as TGTGCCAGCAGTTTATCTGCGGCGGGTTATGGCTACACCTTC. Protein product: CASSLSAAGYGYTF.

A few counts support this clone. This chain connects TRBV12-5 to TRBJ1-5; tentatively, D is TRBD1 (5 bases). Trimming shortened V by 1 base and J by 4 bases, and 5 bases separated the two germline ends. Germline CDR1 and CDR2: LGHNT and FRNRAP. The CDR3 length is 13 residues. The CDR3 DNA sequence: TGTGCTAGTGGTTTGGCAGGGAATCAGCCCCAGCATTTT. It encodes CASGLAGNQPQHF.